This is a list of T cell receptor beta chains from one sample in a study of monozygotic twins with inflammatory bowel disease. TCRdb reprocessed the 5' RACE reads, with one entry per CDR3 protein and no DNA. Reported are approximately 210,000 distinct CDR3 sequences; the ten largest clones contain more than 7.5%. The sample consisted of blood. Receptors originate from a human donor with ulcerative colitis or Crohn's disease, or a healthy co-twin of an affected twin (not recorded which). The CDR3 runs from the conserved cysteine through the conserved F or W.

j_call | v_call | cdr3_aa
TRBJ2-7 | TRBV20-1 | CSALPGSPYEQYF
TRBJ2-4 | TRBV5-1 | CASSPGLAARENIQYF
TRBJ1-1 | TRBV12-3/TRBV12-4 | CASSLSAGRDTEAFF
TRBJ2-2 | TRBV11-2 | CASSEAGLSTGELFF
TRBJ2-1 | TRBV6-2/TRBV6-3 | CASSSLIVLIAESTYNEQFF
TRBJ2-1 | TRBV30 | CAWTYSGGYNEQFF
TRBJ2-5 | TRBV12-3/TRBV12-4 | CASSPSRRLVGSETQYF
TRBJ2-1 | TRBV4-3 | CASSQDRIGGGGSAYNEQFF
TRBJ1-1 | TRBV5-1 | CASSGQGGLGTEAFF
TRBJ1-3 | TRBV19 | CAESGGGSSGNTIYF
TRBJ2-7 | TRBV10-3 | CAISGQTGTASEEQYF
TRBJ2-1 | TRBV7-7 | CASSLVAGGVEQFF
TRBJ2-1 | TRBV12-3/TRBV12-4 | CASSHRNNDEQFF
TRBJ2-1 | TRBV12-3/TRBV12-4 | CASSLSILNEQFF
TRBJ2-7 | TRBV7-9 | CASSLDLATYEQYF
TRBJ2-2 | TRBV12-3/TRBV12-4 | CASRGDPTGELFF
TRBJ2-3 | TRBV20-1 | CSAFGGTDTQYF
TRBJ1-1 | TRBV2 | CASGFRGATEAFF
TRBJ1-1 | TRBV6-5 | CASSYLGNTEAFF
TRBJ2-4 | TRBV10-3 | CAISRTGPPGDIQYF
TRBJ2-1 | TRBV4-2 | CASSQDLRGGNEQFF
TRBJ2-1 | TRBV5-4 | CASSRLAGRDNEQFF
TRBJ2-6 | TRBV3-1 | CASSSGANVLTF
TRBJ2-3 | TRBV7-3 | CASSGGALGDTQYF
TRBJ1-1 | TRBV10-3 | CAISAGAYTEAFF
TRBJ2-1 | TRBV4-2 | CASSPTDRNNEQFF
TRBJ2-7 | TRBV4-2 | CASSQDPRGGLLYEQYF
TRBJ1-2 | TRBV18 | CASSPRDRTWYGYTF
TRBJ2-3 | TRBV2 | CATVDFGGQGSTDTQYF
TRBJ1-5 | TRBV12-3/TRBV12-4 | CASSFSNNQPQHF
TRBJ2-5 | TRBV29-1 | CSVDPVGMETQYF
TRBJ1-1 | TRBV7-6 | CASSLLGQGINTEAFF
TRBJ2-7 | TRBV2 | CASSDRTGGGEQYF
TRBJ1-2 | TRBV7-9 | CASSLSTPGGNYGYTF
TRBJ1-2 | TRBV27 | CASSLSGTGGYTF
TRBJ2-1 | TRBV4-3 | CASSLYLAGGGEQFF
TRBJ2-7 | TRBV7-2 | CASRWGQTYEQYF
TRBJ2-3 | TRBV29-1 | CSVDLAGLTRDTQYF
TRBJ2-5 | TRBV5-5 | CASSLTGEQETQYF
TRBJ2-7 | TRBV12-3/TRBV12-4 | CASRGGPADYEQYF
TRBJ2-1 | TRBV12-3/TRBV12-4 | CASNQAVSSYNEQFF
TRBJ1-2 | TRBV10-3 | CAIRVGTSVLGYTF
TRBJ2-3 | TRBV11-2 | CASSLDPGYIPDTQYF
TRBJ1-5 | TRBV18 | CASSPGEDQPQHF
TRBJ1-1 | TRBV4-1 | CASSQEERGLDTEAFF